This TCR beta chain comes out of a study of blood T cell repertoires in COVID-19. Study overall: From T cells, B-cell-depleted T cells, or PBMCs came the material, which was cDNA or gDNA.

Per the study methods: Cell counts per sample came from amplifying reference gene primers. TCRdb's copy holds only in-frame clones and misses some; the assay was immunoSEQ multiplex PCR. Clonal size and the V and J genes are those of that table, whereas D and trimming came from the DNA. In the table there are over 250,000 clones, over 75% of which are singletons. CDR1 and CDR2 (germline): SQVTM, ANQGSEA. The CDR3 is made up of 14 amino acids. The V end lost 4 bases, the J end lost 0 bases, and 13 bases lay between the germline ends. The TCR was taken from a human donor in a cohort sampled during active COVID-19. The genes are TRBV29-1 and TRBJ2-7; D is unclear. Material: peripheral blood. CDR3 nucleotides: TGCAGCGTTGTATCCCCGGGTTTCTCCTACGAGCAGTACTTC. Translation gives CSVVSPGFSYEQYF.